The 25 T cell receptor beta chains below come from one sample, sequenced in a study of vaccination effects on CD4 cells after COVID-19. Antigens of these TCRs are unknown. With the ViraFEST assay, the study expanded antigen-specific CD4+ T cells using viral peptide pools, then sequenced them. Having been cultured for around ten days, the cells underwent CD4+ T cell isolation. Each participant was administered two doses of either the BNT162b2 or the mRNA-1273 vaccine. Here immunoSEQ multiplex PCR was the method, and the copy in TCRdb shows in-frame clones only, minus some. The top ten clones hold around 8.5% of a sample with 20,000 to 25,000 clones, approximately 69% of them seen once. The sequences come from CD4+ T cells from PBMCs cultured with SARS-CoV-2 spike peptides, collected after COVID-19 vaccination. All receptors derive from a human donor who received a COVID-19 vaccine.

The chain uses TRBV29-1 and TRBJ2-5, with TRBD1 matching 7 bases. The CDR3 is 14 amino acids. Unmatched junction bases numbered 10, after V lost 6 bases and J lost 3 bases. Germline assignment: CDR1 SQVTM and CDR2 ANQGSEA. Here the CDR3 reads CSVDAGTAEETQYF. The CDR3 nucleotides read TGCAGCGTAGACGCCGGGACAGCCGAAGAGACCCAGTACTTC.

This rearrangement joins TRBV29-1 to TRBJ1-5; D not resolved. The CDR3 totals 16 residues. V shed 2 bases and J shed 3 bases, with 17 bases lying between them. Germline CDR1 is SQVTM and CDR2 is ANQGSEA. The CDR3, as DNA: TGCAGCGTTGAATTGTCAGAGAGCAGCCCCAATCAGCCCCAGCATTTT. Protein sequence: CSVELSESSPNQPQHF.

The V call is TRBV6-1, the J call TRBJ1-2, with unresolved D. With 0 bases removed from V and 9 bases from J, the gap between germline ends came to 17 bases. Germline CDR1 and CDR2: MNHNS and SASEGT. This CDR3 is 15 amino acids long. In DNA form, the CDR3 reads TGTGCCAGCAGTGAAGCGCTTCGAGCTTCTTCGCGCTACACCTTC. The encoded protein is CASSEALRASSRYTF.

This rearrangement joins TRBV19 to TRBJ2-6, with 7 bases aligning to TRBD1. Germline V lookup: CDR1 LNHDA, CDR2 SQIVND (reference sequence). The CDR3 loop spans 17 amino acids. The V segment lost 7 bases and the J segment 4 bases; nucleotides outside the gene matches: 13. As DNA, the CDR3 is TGTGCCAGTAATAAGCAGGGGGTATCGGGAGGGGCCAACGTCCTGACTTTC. Its protein product is CASNKQGVSGGANVLTF.

The V and J genes are TRBV10-1 and TRBJ1-2; the match to TRBD1 covers 7 bases. Germline V gene data show CDR1 as WNHNN and CDR2 as SYGVQD (reference sequence). This CDR3 has 16 amino acids. V was clipped by 4 bases and J by 4 bases; unmatched bases: 12. The CDR3 loop reads CASSGPKLGQIYGYTF. CDR3 in DNA: TGCGCCAGCAGTGGTCCGAAACTGGGACAGATCTATGGCTACACCTTC.

CDR3 sequence: CASSRKTGVNTEAFF. The DNA of the CDR3 is TGTGCCAGCTCACGGAAGACAGGGGTGAACACTGAAGCTTTCTTT. This sequence joins TRBV18 and TRBJ1-1; 8 bases map to TRBD1. The V gene end was trimmed by 4 bases and the J gene end by 0 bases; junction bases not matched to a gene: 4. This CDR3 has 15 residues. Germline V gene data show CDR1 as KGHSH and CDR2 as LQKENI.

V usage is TRBV19 and J usage is TRBJ2-7; 7 bases line up with TRBD2. Germline CDR1 is LNHDA and CDR2 is SQIVND (reference sequence). The CDR3 totals 16 residues. Trimming cost V 5 bases and J 0 bases; bases outside gene matches: 10. The CDR3 sequence is CASSPRGGGSSYEQYF. The DNA of the CDR3 is TGTGCCAGTAGTCCCCGCGGCGGGGGAAGCTCCTACGAGCAGTACTTC.

The chain combines TRBV5-8 with TRBJ2-3; TRBD1 matches at 8 bases. This CDR3 spans 13 amino acids. Germline lookup yields CDR1 SGHTS and CDR2 YDEGEE. V lost 4 bases, J lost 15 bases, and 13 bases stayed unmatched. The chain's CDR3 is CASSPRTGSLLYF. CDR3 coding DNA: TGTGCCAGCAGCCCGCGGACAGGGTCTCTCCTCTATTTT.

This chain links TRBV18 with TRBJ1-1; the D is unclear. This CDR3 comprises 13 residues. CDR1 and CDR2 from the germline V gene are KGHSH and LQKENI. V lost 4 bases, J lost 4 bases, and 10 bases lay in between. As DNA, the CDR3 is TGTGCCAGCTCACAGGGAGAGAGCACTGAAGCTTTCTTT. Translating it yields CASSQGESTEAFF.

The chain links TRBV18 to TRBJ2-7; TRBD2 aligns across 12 bases. Per the germline V gene, CDR1 is KGHSH and CDR2 is LQKENI. With V trimmed by 0 bases and J by 5 bases, 8 bases remained unmatched. The CDR3 extends over 17 amino acids. CDR3 in amino acids: CASSPPFLLAGGDEQYF. The CDR3 bases are TGTGCCAGCTCACCACCGTTCCTACTAGCGGGAGGCGACGAGCAGTACTTC.

The V call is TRBV6-4, the J call TRBJ2-3; 7 nucleotides align to TRBD2. Germline V gene sequence: CDR1 MRHNA, CDR2 SNTAGT. CDR3 size: 14 residues. Germline trimming cut 4 bases from V and 4 bases from J; bases unmatched to any gene: 5. CDR3 nucleotides: TGTGCCAGCAGTGCCGGACTAGAGGCAGATACGCAGTATTTT. Translating gives CASSAGLEADTQYF.

The CDR3 bases are TGTGCCAGCAGCCCACAAATCGGGACATTTTATAATTCACCCCTCCACTTT. Translated: CASSPQIGTFYNSPLHF. The chain carries TRBV27 and TRBJ1-6, with a tentative D call TRBD1 (6 bases). The CDR3 consists of 17 residues. The V end lost 6 bases, the J end lost 4 bases, and 19 bases lay between the germline ends. Germline V gives CDR1 MNHEY, CDR2 SMNVEV (reference sequence).

The gene calls are TRBV10-3 and TRBJ2-5; 13 bases map to TRBD2. Germline trimming cut 3 bases from V and 3 bases from J; bases unmatched to any gene: 4. Germline V gives CDR1 ENHRY, CDR2 SYGVKD. CDR3 size: 16 residues. The CDR3 DNA sequence: TGTGCCATCAGTGAATTCGGGACTAGCGGGAAAGAGACCCAGTACTTC. It yields the protein CAISEFGTSGKETQYF.

The V call is TRBV30, the J call TRBJ2-7, with 9 bases matching TRBD1. The CDR3 spans 15 residues. CDR1 and CDR2 (germline): GTSNPN, SVGIG (reference sequence). J gave up 3 bases and V 1 base, and 7 bases lay outside the gene matches. The CDR3 here is CAWSAGQGRDYEQYF. The CDR3 bases are TGTGCCTGGAGTGCCGGACAGGGGCGGGACTACGAGCAGTACTTC.

This chain uses TRBV5-6 with TRBJ2-7; TRBD2 aligns across 10 bases. The CDR3 length is 14 residues. Trimming at V came to 5 bases and at J to 6 bases, leaving 8 bases not matched to a gene. Germline-derived CDR1 and CDR2 are SGHDT and YYEEEE. CDR3 in amino acids: CASSSVGLAVEQYF. CDR3 in DNA: TGTGCCAGCAGTTCCGTCGGACTAGCGGTCGAGCAGTACTTC.

For this clone: At the DNA level, this CDR3 is encoded by other sequences in the same sample as well. The V and J genes are TRBV20-1 and TRBJ2-7; the D is unclear. In germline, CDR1 is DFQATT, CDR2 SNEGSKA (reference sequence). The CDR3 has 11 residues. The ends were cut back, 6 bases at V and 0 bases at J, with 6 bases in the middle. CDR3 loop: CSAADSYEQYF. CDR3 bases: TGCAGTGCCGCTGACTCCTACGAGCAGTACTTC.

V gene TRBV3-1 (or the pseudogene TRBV3-2) combines with J gene TRBJ2-2, with D perhaps matching TRBD2 (6 bases). Germline CDR1 and CDR2: LGHDT and YNNKEL (reference sequence). Trimming removed 7 bases at V and 7 bases at J, with 13 bases between. The CDR3 loop spans 13 amino acids. CDR3: CASNRGLVGELFF. CDR3 coding DNA: TGTGCCAGCAACCGGGGGTTGGTCGGGGAGCTGTTTTTT.

The V gene is TRBV2, the J gene TRBJ2-3; 7 bases map to TRBD2. This CDR3 comprises 15 residues. Germline loops: CDR1 SNHLY, CDR2 FYNNEI. The J segment lost 5 bases and the V segment lost 5 bases, leaving 10 bases of the junction unmatched. The CDR3 is CASSRGGGRIDTQYF. The DNA for the CDR3 is TGTGCCAGCAGTCGTGGGGGGGGGAGGATAGATACGCAGTATTTT.

The chain combines TRBV5-1 with TRBJ2-7, with 8 positions matching TRBD2. The CDR3 runs 14 residues. Per germline, CDR1 SGHRS and CDR2 YFSETQ. Losses at the gene ends were 4 bases for V and 4 bases for J; bases not matched to a gene: 7. CDR3: CASSTGGTKYEQYF. CDR3 sequence (DNA): TGCGCCAGCAGCACGGGGGGGACAAAGTACGAGCAGTACTTC.

The CDR3 loop is CASSLDGGAMGLFF. In nucleotides, the CDR3 is TGTGCCAGCAGCTTGGACGGGGGGGCCATGGGACTGTTTTTT. J is TRBJ2-2 and V is TRBV5-5; TRBD2 matches 8 bases. The CDR3 extends over 14 amino acids. Unmatched junction bases numbered 9, after V lost 0 bases and J lost 14 bases. Germline CDR1 reads SGHKS; CDR2 reads YYEKEE (reference sequence).

The V gene is TRBV7-6, the J gene TRBJ1-1, with 7 bases lining up with TRBD1. Germline-derived CDR1 and CDR2 are SGHVS and FNYEAQ. J was trimmed by 1 base and V by 1 base; bases with no gene match: 3. The CDR3 spans 15 residues. CDR3 sequence (DNA): TGTGCCAGCAGCTTAGACAGGGGCTCGAACACTGAAGCTTTCTTT. This translates into CASSLDRGSNTEAFF.

This chain connects TRBV5-1 to TRBJ2-3, with a possible D match to TRBD2 (6 bases). V lost 1 base and J lost 14, with 20 bases in between. Germline loops: CDR1 SGHRS, CDR2 YFSETQ. CDR3 size: 14 residues. CDR3 residues: CASSLSRDSIRGYF. The CDR3, as DNA: TGCGCCAGCAGCTTGTCCCGGGACTCTATCCGGGGGTATTTT.

The chain combines TRBV12-5 with TRBJ2-5, with D possibly TRBD1 on 6 matching bases. The CDR3 loop spans 16 amino acids. Germline values: CDR1 LGHNT, CDR2 FRNRAP. The V end lost 1 base, the J end lost 4 bases, and 16 bases lay between the germline ends. The CDR3 coding sequence is TGTGCTAGTGGTTTGGGTACAGGGCGTATCGGAGAGACCCAGTACTTC. This codes for CASGLGTGRIGETQYF.

The rearrangement links TRBV24-1 to TRBJ2-3; weak D call: TRBD1 (6 bases). Trimming shortened V by 9 bases and J by 0 bases, and 9 bases separated the two germline ends. CDR1 is KGHDR and CDR2 is SFDVKD in the germline V gene. The CDR3 consists of 13 residues. The CDR3 DNA reads as TGTGCCACCTCGCAGGGGAGCACAGATACGCAGTATTTT. Translating gives CATSQGSTDTQYF.

This clone showed up just once. The genes are TRBV24-1 and TRBJ2-2; TRBD1 agrees at 7 bases. CDR1 KGHDR and CDR2 SFDVKD come from the germline V gene. V dropped 2 bases and J dropped 0; count of bases not matched to a gene: 5. This CDR3 has 17 amino acids. CDR3 sequence: CATSDSSQGANTGELFF. CDR3 coding DNA: TGTGCCACCAGTGATTCCAGCCAGGGGGCGAACACCGGGGAGCTGTTTTTT.